This TCR beta chain was profiled in a study of cytomegalovirus exposure and HLA in healthy donors (TCRdb year 2017). Describing the broader study: A later analysis indicated that the 110 or so validation repertoires were generated on the platform also employed for the approximately 670 repertoires of the first cohort. The study aimed to test whether signatures of past pathogen exposure could be identified by cataloging public T cell receptors. A separate validation cohort of roughly 130 different subjects was used in addition to the roughly 620-subject first cohort. The study combined high-throughput TCR immunosequencing, statistical association of individual TCRs with disease status, and machine learning to predict cytomegalovirus infection status.

The full study reports these points: Three of the identified cytomegalovirus-associated TCR beta chains were confirmed in vitro to be specific for cytomegalovirus antigens. In the study, approximately 150 TCR beta chains were listed as associated with cytomegalovirus. A later analysis lacked HLA typing for the validation cohort, so it scored co-occurrence in that cohort across all 110 or so repertoires. It was suggested by the authors that the approach could potentially be generalized to other disease states and immunological phenotypes. A later analysis found that TCRs clustered in the first cohort also tended to co-occur in the roughly 120 validation repertoires, with approximately 94% of cluster scores above 0. Cytomegalovirus status was reported to be diagnosed by the classifier with high specificity and sensitivity in both the original and validation cohorts. While some public TCRs were present in many individuals, most TCR sequences turned up only very rarely across donors.

This clone was picked up one time. The antigen it binds to is not known. Base qualities were left out, and no much larger clone turns up one base away. The donors were included in the validation cohort of some 120 subjects, a group kept apart from the approximately 650-subject first cohort. The library relied on the immunoSEQ multiplex PCR assay. The authors processed their data as follows. A statistical classification framework was developed to diagnose cytomegalovirus status using the catalog of TCR beta chain sequences. Imported from immuneACCESS, the table was reduced by TCRdb to in-frame sequences with V and J called. These copies leave out some clones; in studies compared against another copy, an unresolved V gene accounts for under half, and the cause of the remainder is not known. Clone size and the V and J calls come from that table; the DNA yielded D and trimming. Here the sample has about 180,000 clones; around nine tenths occur a single time. Jointly, the top ten make up 2.7% of the sample.

The TCR originated in a man between 18 and 29 years old in good health and CMV-seropositive. Sequenced: PBMCs.

For the CDR3, the sequence is CASSQGTISTDTQYF. The DNA sequence is TGCGCCAGCAGCCAAGGGACTATTAGCACAGATACGCAGTATTTT. The rearrangement joined TRBV4-1 to TRBJ2-3; tentative D gene TRBD2, with 6 bases matching. Based on the germline V gene, the CDR1 and CDR2 sequences are MGHRA and YSYEKL. The CDR3 starts with the cysteine, ends with the phenylalanine, and has 15 residues. The read is trimmed to its CDR3 DNA, 45 bases read in frame from base 1. V was cut back by 1 base and J by 0 bases, leaving a gap of 8 bases between them.